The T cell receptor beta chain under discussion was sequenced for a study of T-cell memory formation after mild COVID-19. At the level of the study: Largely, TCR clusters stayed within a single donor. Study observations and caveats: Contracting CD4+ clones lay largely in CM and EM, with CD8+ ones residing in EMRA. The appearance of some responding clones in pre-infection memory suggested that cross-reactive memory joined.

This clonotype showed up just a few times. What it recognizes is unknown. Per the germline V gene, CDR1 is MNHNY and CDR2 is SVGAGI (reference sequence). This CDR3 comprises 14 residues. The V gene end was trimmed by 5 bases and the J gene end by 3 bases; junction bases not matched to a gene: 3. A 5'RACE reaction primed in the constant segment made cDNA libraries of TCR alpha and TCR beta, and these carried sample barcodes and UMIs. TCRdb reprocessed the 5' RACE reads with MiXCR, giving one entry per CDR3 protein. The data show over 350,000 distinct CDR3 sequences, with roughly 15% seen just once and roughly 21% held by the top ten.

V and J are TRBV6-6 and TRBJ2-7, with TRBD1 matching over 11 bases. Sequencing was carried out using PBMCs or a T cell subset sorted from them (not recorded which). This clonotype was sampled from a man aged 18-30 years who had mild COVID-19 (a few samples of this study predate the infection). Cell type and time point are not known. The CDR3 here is CASSGGTGGYEQYV. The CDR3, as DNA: TGTGCCAGCAGTGGTGGGACAGGGGGCTACGAGCAGTACGTC.